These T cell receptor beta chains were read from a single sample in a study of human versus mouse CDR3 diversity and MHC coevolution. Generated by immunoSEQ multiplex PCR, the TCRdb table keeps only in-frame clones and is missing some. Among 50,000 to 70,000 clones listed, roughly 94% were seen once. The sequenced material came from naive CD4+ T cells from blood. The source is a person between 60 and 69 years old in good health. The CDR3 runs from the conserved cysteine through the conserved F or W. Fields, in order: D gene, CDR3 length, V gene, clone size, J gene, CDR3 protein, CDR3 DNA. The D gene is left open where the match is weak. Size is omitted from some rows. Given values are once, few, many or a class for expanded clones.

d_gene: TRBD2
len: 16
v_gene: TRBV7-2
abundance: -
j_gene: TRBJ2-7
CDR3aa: CASSLARLASSYEQYF
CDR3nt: TGTGCCAGCAGCTTAGCGCGACTAGCGAGCTCCTACGAGCAGTACTTC

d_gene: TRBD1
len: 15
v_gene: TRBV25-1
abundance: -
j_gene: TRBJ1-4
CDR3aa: CASSADRGIGEKLFF
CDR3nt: TGTGCCAGCAGTGCCGACAGGGGTATAGGAGAAAAACTGTTTTTT

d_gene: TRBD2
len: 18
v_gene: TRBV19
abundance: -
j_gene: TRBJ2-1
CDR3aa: CASSSPGRLASSYNEQFF
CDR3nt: TGTGCCAGTAGTAGTCCGGGGAGACTAGCGTCCTCCTACAATGAGCAGTTCTTC

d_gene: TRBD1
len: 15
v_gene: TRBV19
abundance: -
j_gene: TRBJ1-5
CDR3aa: CASSARGQGGQPQHF
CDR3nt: TGTGCCAGTAGTGCCCGGGGACAGGGAGGACAGCCCCAGCATTTT

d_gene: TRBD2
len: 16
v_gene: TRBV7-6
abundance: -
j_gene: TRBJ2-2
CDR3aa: CASSQGRAGGVGELFF
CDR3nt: TGTGCCAGCAGTCAGGGGAGAGCGGGAGGAGTCGGGGAGCTGTTTTTT

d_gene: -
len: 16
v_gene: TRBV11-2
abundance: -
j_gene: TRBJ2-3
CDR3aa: CASSLEGGASTDTQYF
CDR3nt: TGTGCCAGCAGCTTAGAGGGCGGGGCTAGCACAGATACGCAGTATTTT

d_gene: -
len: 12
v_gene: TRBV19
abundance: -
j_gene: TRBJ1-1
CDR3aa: CASSASAGEAFF
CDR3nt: TGTGCCAGTAGTGCCTCAGCAGGTGAAGCTTTCTTT

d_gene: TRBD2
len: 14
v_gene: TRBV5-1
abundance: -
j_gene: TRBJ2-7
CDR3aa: CASSTGGVAYEQYF
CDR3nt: TGCGCCAGCAGTACGGGGGGAGTAGCCTACGAGCAGTACTTC

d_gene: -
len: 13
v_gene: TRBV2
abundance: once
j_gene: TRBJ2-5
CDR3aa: CASSLRPGGTQYF
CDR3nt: TGTGCCAGCAGCCTCCGTCCCGGGGGGACCCAGTACTTC

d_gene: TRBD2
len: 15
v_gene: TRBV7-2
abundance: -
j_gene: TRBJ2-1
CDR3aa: CASSLGLAGGSEQFF
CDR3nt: TGTGCCAGCAGCTTGGGTCTAGCGGGAGGTTCGGAGCAGTTCTTC

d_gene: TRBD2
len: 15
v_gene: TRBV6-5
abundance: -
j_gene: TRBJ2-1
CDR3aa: CASSYISSGSGEQFF
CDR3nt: TGTGCCAGCAGTTATATCAGTAGCGGGAGTGGTGAGCAGTTCTTC

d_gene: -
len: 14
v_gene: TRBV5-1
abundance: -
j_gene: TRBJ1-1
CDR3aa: CASSFDRSATEAFF
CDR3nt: TGCGCCAGCAGCTTCGACAGGTCGGCCACTGAAGCTTTCTTT

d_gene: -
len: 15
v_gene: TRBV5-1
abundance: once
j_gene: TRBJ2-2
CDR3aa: CASSLVLANTGELFF
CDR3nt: TGCGCCAGCAGCTTGGTCCTAGCGAACACCGGGGAGCTGTTTTTT

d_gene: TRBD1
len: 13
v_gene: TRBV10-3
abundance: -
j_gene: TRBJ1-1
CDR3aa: CAISDRGRTEAFF
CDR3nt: TGTGCCATCAGTGACAGGGGGCGGACTGAAGCTTTCTTT

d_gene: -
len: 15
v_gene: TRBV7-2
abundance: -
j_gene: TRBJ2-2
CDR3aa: CASSTSRQGTGELFF
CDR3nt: TGTGCCAGCAGCACATCCCGCCAGGGTACCGGGGAGCTGTTTTTT

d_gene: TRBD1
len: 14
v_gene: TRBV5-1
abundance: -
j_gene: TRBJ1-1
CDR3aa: CASSPGQGNTEAFF
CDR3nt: TGCGCCAGCAGCCCAGGACAGGGGAACACTGAAGCTTTCTTT

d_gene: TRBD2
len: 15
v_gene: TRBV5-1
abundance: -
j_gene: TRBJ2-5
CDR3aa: CASSLLSGAGETQYF
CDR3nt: TGCGCCAGCAGCTTGCTGTCGGGAGCGGGGGAGACCCAGTACTTC

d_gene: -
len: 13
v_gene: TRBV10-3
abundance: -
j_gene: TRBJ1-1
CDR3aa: CAINSPQVSEAFF
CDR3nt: TGTGCCATCAATTCCCCTCAGGTTTCTGAAGCTTTCTTT

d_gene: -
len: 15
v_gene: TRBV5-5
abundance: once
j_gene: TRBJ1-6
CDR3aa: CASSLVPRDNSPLHF
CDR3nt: TGTGCCAGCAGCTTGGTCCCCAGGGATAATTCACCCCTCCACTTT

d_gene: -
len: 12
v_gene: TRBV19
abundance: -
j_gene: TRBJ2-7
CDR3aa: CASRGAFYEQYF
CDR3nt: TGTGCCAGTAGGGGGGCTTTCTACGAGCAGTACTTC

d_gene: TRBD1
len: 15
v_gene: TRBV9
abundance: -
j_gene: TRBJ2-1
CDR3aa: CASSATGTGYNEQFF
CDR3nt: TGTGCCAGCAGCGCCACCGGGACAGGGTACAATGAGCAGTTCTTC

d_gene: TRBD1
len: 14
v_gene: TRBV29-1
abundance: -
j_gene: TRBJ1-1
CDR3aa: CSATKGQMNTEAFF
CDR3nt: TGCAGCGCTACGAAGGGACAGATGAACACTGAAGCTTTCTTT

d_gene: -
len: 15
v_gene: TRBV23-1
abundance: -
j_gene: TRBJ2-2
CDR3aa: CASGFTGLLTGELFF
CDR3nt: TGCGCCAGCGGTTTTACGGGACTCTTAACCGGGGAGCTGTTTTTT

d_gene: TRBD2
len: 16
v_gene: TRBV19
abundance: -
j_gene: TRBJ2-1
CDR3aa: CASRPGRGAGENEQFF
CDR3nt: TGTGCCAGTAGACCTGGTCGCGGAGCGGGAGAAAATGAGCAGTTCTTC

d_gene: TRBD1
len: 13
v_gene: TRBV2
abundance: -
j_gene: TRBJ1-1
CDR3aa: CASTTGEDRITFF
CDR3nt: TGTGCCAGCACGACGGGGGAGGACAGGATAACTTTCTTT

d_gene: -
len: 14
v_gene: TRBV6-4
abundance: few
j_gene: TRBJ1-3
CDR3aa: CASSPGTLGNTIYF
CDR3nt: TGTGCCAGTTCGCCGGGAACCCTGGGAAACACCATATATTTT

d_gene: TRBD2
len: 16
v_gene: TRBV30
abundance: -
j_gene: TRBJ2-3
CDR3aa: CAWRKLAGGRTDTQYF
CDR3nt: TGTGCCTGGAGGAAACTAGCGGGAGGGCGCACAGATACGCAGTATTTT

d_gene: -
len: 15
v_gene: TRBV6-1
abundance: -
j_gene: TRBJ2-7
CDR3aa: CASIPSGYRGYEQYF
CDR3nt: TGTGCCAGCATCCCGAGTGGGTACCGAGGCTACGAGCAGTACTTC

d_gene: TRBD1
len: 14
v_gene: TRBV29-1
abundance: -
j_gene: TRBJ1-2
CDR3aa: CSVEGRTGVYGYTF
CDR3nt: TGCAGCGTTGAAGGCAGGACAGGTGTCTATGGCTACACCTTC

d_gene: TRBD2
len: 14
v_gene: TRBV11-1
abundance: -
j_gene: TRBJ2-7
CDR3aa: CASSFASGPYEQYF
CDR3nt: TGTGCCAGCAGCTTCGCTAGCGGGCCCTACGAGCAGTACTTC

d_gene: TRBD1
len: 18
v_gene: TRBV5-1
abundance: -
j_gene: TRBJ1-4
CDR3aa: CASSPKLLRDRGNEKLFF
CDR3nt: TGCGCCAGCAGTCCTAAACTCCTCCGCGACAGGGGTAATGAAAAACTGTTTTTT

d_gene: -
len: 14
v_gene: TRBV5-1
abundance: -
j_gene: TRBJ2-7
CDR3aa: CASSLVEGAGEQYF
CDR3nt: TGCGCCAGCAGCTTGGTCGAGGGGGCGGGGGAGCAGTACTTC

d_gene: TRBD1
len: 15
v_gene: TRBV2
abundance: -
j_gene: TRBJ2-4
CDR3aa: CASTLRTGAKNIQYF
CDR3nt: TGTGCCAGCACCCTTAGGACAGGGGCCAAAAACATTCAGTACTTC

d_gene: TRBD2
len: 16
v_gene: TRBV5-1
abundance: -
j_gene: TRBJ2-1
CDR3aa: CASSLAASGAYNEQFF
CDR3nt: TGCGCCAGCAGCTTGGCGGCTAGCGGGGCCTACAATGAGCAGTTCTTC

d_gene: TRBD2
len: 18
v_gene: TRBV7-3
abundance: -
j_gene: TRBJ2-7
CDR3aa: CASSPTPKLAGVSLEQYF
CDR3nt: TGTGCCAGCAGTCCTACCCCCAAACTAGCGGGAGTTTCTCTCGAGCAGTACTTC

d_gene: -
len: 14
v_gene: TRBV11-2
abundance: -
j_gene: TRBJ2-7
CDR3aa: CASSPSQGLYEQYF
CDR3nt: TGTGCCAGCAGCCCTAGCCAGGGGCTCTACGAGCAGTACTTC

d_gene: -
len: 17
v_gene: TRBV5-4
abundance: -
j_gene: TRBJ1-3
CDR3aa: CASSLGEQAVSGNTIYF
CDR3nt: TGTGCCAGCAGTCTTGGGGAGCAGGCCGTCTCTGGAAACACCATATATTTT

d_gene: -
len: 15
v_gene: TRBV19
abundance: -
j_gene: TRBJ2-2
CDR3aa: CASSSGEVRTGELFF
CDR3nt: TGTGCCAGTAGTAGCGGAGAGGTTCGCACCGGGGAGCTGTTTTTT

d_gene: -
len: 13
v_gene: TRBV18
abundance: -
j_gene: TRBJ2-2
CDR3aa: CASSLERGGELFF
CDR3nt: TGTGCCAGCTCACTAGAAAGAGGCGGGGAGCTGTTTTTT

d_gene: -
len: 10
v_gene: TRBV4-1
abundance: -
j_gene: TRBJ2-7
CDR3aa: CARGPGAESF
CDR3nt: TGCGCCAGGGGGCCTGGGGCGGAGAGTTTC

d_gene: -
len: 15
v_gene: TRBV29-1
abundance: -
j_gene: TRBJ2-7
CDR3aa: CSASGLGGMDYEQYF
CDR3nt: TGCAGCGCGTCGGGACTGGGCGGGATGGACTACGAGCAGTACTTC

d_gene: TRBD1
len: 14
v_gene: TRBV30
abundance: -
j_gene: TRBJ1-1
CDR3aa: CAWDRQGATTEAFF
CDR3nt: TGTGCCTGGGATAGACAGGGGGCGACCACTGAAGCTTTCTTT

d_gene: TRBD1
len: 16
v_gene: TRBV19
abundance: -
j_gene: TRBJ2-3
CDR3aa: CASSIRQGIYTDTQYF
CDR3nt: TGTGCCAGTAGTATAAGACAGGGAATCTACACAGATACGCAGTATTTT